This TCR beta chain was obtained from a study of T cell repertoires in cytomegalovirus infection. Turning to the study itself: Public signatures in TCR beta pointed to CMV infection and matching HLA type.

TCRdb redid the calling of the reads with MiXCR, one entry per CDR3 protein. The table includes about 830,000 distinct CDR3 sequences, 32% detected once. A note on this clonotype: Antigen unknown.

Findings and caveats of the study: There were carriers of CMV plus the relevant HLA, and cumulative public TCR beta family frequency identified them. Ex vivo responses were dominated by HLA-C-restricted CMV-specific TCR beta clonotypes.

Germline CDR1 reads SGHNT; CDR2 reads YYREEE (reference sequence). The ends were cut back, 2 bases at V and 8 bases at J, with 17 bases in the middle. This CDR3 is 16 amino acids long. The source material was cultured CD8+ T cells from PBMCs, sampled from culture after CMV antigen stimulation. The rearrangement uses TRBV5-4 and TRBJ1-6, with D maybe TRBD1 (6 bases). This receptor was obtained from a human donor in good health (CMV status not recorded). Some clones in this sample may be carry-over from other donors' samples. The CDR3 DNA sequence: TGTGCCAGCAGCTTCGGATTGGGCAGGGGTGATTCACCCCTCCACTTT. It codes for CASSFGLGRGDSPLHF.